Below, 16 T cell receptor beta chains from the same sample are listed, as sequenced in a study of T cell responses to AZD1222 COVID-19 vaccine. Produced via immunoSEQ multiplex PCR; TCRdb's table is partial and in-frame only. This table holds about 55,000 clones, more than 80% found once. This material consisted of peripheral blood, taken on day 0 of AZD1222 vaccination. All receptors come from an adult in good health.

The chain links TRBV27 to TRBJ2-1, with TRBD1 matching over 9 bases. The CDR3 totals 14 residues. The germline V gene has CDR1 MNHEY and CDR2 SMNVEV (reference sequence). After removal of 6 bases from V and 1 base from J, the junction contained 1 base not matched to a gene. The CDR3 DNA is TGTGCCAGCAGGGGGACAGGGTCCTACAATGAGCAGTTCTTC. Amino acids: CASRGTGSYNEQFF.

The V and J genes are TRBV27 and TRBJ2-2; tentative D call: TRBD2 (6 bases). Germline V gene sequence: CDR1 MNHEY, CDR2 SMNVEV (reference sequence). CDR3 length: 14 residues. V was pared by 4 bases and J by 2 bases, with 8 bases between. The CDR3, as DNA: TGTGCCAGCAGTTGGCGGGGTAACACCGGGGAGCTGTTTTTT. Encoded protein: CASSWRGNTGELFF.

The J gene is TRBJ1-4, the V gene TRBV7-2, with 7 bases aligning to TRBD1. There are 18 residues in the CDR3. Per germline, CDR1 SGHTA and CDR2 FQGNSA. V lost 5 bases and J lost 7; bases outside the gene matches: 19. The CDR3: CASSPPGGLGGVREKLFF. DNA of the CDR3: TGTGCCAGCAGCCCACCAGGGGGGTTAGGCGGGGTGCGTGAAAAACTGTTTTTT.

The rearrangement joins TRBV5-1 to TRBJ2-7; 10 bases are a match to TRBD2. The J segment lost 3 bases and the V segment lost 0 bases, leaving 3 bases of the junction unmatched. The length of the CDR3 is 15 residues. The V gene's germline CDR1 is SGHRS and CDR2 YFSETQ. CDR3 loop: CASSLASGSYYEQYF. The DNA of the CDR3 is TGCGCCAGCAGCTTGGCTAGCGGGAGTTACTACGAGCAGTACTTC.

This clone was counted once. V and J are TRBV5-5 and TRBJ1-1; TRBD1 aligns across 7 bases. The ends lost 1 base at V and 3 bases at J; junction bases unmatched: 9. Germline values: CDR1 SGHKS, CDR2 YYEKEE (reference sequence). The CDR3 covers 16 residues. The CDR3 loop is CASSLWAGGRDTEAFF. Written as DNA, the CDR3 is TGTGCCAGCAGCTTGTGGGCAGGGGGTAGAGACACTGAAGCTTTCTTT.

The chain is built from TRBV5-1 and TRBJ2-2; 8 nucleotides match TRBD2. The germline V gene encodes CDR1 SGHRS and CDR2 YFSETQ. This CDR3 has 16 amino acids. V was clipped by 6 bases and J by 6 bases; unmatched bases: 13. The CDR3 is CASIKSGSSTAGELFF. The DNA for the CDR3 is TGCGCCAGCATCAAAAGCGGGAGTAGTACGGCCGGGGAGCTGTTTTTT. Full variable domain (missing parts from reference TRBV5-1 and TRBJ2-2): KAGVTQTPRYLIKTRGQQVTLSCSPISGHRSVSWYQQTPGQGLQFLFEYFSETQRNKGNFPGRFSGRQFSNSRSEMNVSTLELGDSALYLCASIKSGSSTAGELFFGEGSRLTVL.

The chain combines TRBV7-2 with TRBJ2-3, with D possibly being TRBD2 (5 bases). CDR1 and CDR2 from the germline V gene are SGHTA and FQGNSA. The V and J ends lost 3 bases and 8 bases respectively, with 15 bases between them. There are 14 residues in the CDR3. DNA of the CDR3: TGTGCCAGCAGCTTTGGACCCCTCCGGGGTACGCAGTATTTT. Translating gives CASSFGPLRGTQYF. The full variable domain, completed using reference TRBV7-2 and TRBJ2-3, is GAGVSQSPSNKVTEKGKDVELRCDPISGHTALYWYRQSLGQGLEFLIYFQGNSAPDKSGLPSDRFSAERTGGSVSTLTIQRTQQEDSAVYLCASSFGPLRGTQYFGPGTRLTVL.

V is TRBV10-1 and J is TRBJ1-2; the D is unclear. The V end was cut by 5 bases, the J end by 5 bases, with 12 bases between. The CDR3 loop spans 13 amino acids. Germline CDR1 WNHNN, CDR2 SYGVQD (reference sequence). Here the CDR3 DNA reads TGCGCCAGCAGTAGTAGCCCCCTTTATGGCTACACCTTC. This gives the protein CASSSSPLYGYTF.

The CDR3 reads CASSYSMRSSYNEQFF. The CDR3, as DNA: TGTGCCAGCAGTTACTCGATGCGGAGCTCCTACAATGAGCAGTTCTTC. The chain links TRBV6-6 to TRBJ2-1; no firm D call. The CDR3 totals 16 residues. The V end lost 0 bases, the J end lost 0 bases, and 9 bases lay between the germline ends. The germline gives CDR1 MNHNY, CDR2 SVGAGI (reference sequence).

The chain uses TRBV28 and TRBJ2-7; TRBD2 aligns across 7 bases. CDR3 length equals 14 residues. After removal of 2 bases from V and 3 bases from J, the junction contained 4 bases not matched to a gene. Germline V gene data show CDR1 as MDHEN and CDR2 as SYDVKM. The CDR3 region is CASSLGPSGYEQYF. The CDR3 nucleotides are TGTGCCAGCAGTTTAGGGCCTAGCGGCTACGAGCAGTACTTC. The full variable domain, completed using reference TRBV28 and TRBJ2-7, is DVKVTQSSRYLVKRTGEKVFLECVQDMDHENMFWYRQDPGLGLRLIYFSYDVKMKEKGDIPEGYSVSREKKERFSLILESASTNQTSMYLCASSLGPSGYEQYFGPGTRLTVT.

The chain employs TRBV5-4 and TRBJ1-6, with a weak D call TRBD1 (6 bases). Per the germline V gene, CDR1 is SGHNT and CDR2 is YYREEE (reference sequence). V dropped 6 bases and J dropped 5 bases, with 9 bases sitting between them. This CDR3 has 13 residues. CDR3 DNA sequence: TGTGCCAGCAAAAGGGGGGATAATTCACCCCTCCACTTT. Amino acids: CASKRGDNSPLHF.

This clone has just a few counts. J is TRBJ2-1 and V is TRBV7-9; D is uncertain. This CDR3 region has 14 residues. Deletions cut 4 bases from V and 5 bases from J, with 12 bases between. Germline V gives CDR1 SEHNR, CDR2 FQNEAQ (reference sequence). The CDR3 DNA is TGTGCCAGCAGCTCTTACTACCTGGACAATGAGCAGTTCTTC. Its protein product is CASSSYYLDNEQFF.

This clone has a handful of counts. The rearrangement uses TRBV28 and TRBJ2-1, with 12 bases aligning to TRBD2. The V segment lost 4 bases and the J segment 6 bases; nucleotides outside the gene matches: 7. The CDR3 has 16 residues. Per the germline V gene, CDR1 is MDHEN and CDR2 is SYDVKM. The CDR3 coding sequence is TGTGCCAGCAGTTCCGCCCGACTAGCGGGAGCCAATGAGCAGTTCTTC. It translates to CASSSARLAGANEQFF.

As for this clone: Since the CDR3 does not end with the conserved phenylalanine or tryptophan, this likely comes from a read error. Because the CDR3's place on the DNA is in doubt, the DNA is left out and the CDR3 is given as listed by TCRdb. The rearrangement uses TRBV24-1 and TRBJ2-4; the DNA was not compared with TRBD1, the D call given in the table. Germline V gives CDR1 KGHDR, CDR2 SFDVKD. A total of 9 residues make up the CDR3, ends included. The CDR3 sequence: CATSTTDPL.

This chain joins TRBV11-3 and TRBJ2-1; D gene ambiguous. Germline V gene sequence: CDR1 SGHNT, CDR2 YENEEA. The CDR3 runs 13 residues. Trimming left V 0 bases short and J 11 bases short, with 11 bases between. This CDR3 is CASSLDVKGKQFF. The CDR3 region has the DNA TGTGCCAGCAGCTTAGATGTGAAGGGAAAGCAGTTCTTC.

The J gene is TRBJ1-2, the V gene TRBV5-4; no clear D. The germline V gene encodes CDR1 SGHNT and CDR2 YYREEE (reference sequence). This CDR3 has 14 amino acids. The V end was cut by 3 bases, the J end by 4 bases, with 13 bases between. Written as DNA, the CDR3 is TGTGCCAGCAGCTCCCCAGGAGACCCCTATGGCTACACCTTC. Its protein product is CASSSPGDPYGYTF.